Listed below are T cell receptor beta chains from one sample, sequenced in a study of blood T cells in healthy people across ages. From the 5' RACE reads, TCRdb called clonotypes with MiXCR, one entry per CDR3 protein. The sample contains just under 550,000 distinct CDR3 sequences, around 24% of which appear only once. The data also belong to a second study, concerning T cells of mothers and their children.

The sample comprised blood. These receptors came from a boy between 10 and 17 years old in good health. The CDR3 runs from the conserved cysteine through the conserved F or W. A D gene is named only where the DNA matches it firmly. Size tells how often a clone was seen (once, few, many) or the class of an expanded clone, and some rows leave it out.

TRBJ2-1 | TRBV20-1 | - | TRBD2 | TGCAGTGCTAGGGGACTAGCGGGGAACAATGAGCAGTTCTTC | CSARGLAGNNEQFF
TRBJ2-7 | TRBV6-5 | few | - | TGTGCCAGCAGTTATGGTGTGAGATACGAGCAGTACTTC | CASSYGVRYEQYF
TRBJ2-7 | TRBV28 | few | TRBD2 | TGTGCCAGCAGCCTTCTAGCGGGAGGAACCTACGAGCAGTACTTC | CASSLLAGGTYEQYF
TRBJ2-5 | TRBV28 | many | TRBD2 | TGTGCCAGCAGTTCAGCGGGAGGGCCCCAAGAGACCCAGTACTTC | CASSSAGGPQETQYF
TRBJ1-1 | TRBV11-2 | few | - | TGTGCCAGCAGCATGAGACAGAGGAACACTGAAGCTTTCTTT | CASSMRQRNTEAFF
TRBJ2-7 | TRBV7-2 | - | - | TGTGCCAGCAGCTTAGCGAAGAACTACGAGCAGTACTTC | CASSLAKNYEQYF
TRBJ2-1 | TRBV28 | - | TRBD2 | TGTGCCAGCAGTTCTCTAGCGGGGTGGGATGAGCAGTTCTTC | CASSSLAGWDEQFF
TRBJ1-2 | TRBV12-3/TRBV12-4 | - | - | TGTGCCAGCATCCTGGGTAGGTCAACGGGGTACTATGGCTACACCTTC | CASILGRSTGYYGYTF
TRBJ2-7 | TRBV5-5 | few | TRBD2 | TGTGCCAGCAGCTTCTCTACCGGGAGCGGGGACGAGCAGTACTTC | CASSFSTGSGDEQYF
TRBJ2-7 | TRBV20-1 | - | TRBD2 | TGCAGTGCGGATGCGGGGGGCTCCTACGAGCAGTACTTC | CSADAGGSYEQYF
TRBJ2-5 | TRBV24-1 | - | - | TGTGCCACCAGTGACACAGGGTCGGGGCTCCAAGAGACCCAGTACTTC | CATSDTGSGLQETQYF